This entry lists 26 T cell receptor beta chains sequenced from one sample in a study of CD8+CD57+ T cells in acquired aplastic anemia. CD8+CD57+ cell expansion, shown by flow cytometry, had occurred in the patients selected for sequencing. The template used for profiling TCR beta VDJ and CDR3 was genomic DNA. From the reads, TCRdb called clonotypes with MiXCR, one entry per CDR3 protein. The table lists about 200,000 distinct CDR3 sequences, 65% of them singletons, with roughly 64% in the top ten. The sequenced sample was sorted CD4+, CD8+, or CD8+CD57+ T cells (not recorded which) from PBMCs. These TCRs come from a human donor with aplastic anemia.

This rearrangement joins TRBV12-3 or TRBV12-4 to TRBJ2-3; no firm D call. Trimming removed 2 bases from V and 6 bases from J, with 15 bases in between. CDR3 length: 15 amino acids. CDR3 residues: CASSLQVLVGDTQYF. CDR3 in DNA: TGTGCCAGCAGTTTACAGGTGCTAGTAGGGGATACGCAGTATTTT.

Turning to this clonotype: Given a much more abundant clone one base away, this may be a read error. The J gene is TRBJ1-6, the V gene TRBV10-3; D is ambiguous. Trimming took 5 bases from V and 8 from J, leaving 19 bases between them. The V gene's germline CDR1 is ENHRY and CDR2 SYGVKD. This CDR3 region has 16 residues. This chain's CDR3 is CAISYSLAAGDSPLHF. CDR3 sequence (DNA): TGTGCCATCAGTTACAGTCTGGCGGCAGGAGATTCACCCCTCCACTTT.

Remarks on this clonotype: The junction differs from germline at one of its ends, possibly a read error. The rearrangement joins TRBV2 to TRBJ2-7; 8 bases align to TRBD1. There are 15 residues in the CDR3. Germline values: CDR1 SNHLY, CDR2 FYNNEI. The DNA of the CDR3 is TGTGCCAGCAGTTGGCGGACAGGGCTCGGCTACGAGCGGTACTTC. It specifies CASSWRTGLGYERYF.

Concerning this clonotype: A read error may account for a junction end that differs from germline. The rearrangement joins TRBV10-3 to TRBJ1-6; D is perhaps TRBD1 (6 bases). CDR3 length equals 13 residues. CDR1 ENHRY and CDR2 SYGVKD come from the germline V gene. Here the CDR3 reads CASSSPGVSPLHF. CDR3 nucleotides: TGTGCCAGCAGTTCCCCAGGGGTGTCACCCCTCCACTTT.

This clonotype occurred many times. The rearrangement uses TRBV5-1 and TRBJ2-3; D not certain. This CDR3 comprises 14 residues. V lost 0 bases and J 0 bases, leaving 5 bases between the germline ends. Germline V gene sequence: CDR1 SGHRS, CDR2 YFSETQ. This CDR3 reads CASSLELSTDTQYF. The DNA for the CDR3 is TGCGCCAGCAGCTTGGAGTTAAGCACAGATACGCAGTATTTT.

The V and J genes are TRBV10-3 and TRBJ2-1; D gene uncertain. CDR1 and CDR2 (germline): ENHRY, SYGVKD. The CDR3 contains 15 residues. Between the trimmed V and J ends, which lost 1 base and 6 bases, there was a span of 13 bases. The CDR3, as DNA: TGTGCCATCAGTGAGTGGACGACACGTAGCAATGAGCAGTTCTTC. Protein product: CAISEWTTRSNEQFF.

Comments on this clonotype: At one boundary the junction diverges from the germline segment, which might be a read error. This chain uses TRBV12-3 or TRBV12-4 with TRBJ1-1; D gene unclear. This CDR3 spans 14 amino acids. CDR3 region: CASSLSAVHTEAFF. DNA for the CDR3: TGTGCCAGCAGTTTATCGGCCGTACACACTGAAGCATTCTTT.

This chain joins TRBV19 and TRBJ1-1; D gene unclear. V shed 7 bases and J shed 0 bases, with 15 bases lying between them. Germline CDR1 and CDR2: LNHDA and SQIVND (reference sequence). This CDR3 comprises 15 residues. The CDR3 coding sequence is TGTGCCAGTATAAGAGAGACTGGAATGAACACTGAAGCTTTCTTT. Translation gives CASIRETGMNTEAFF.

The table lists this clonotype with a few counts. The chain joins TRBV29-1 to TRBJ2-2; no clear D gene. Trimming cost V 3 bases and J 2 bases, with 4 bases left between them. Germline V lookup: CDR1 SQVTM, CDR2 ANQGSEA. CDR3 length: 12 residues. The CDR3 DNA reads TGCAGCGTTGACACCAACACCGGGGAGCTGTTTTTT. It encodes CSVDTNTGELFF.

This clonotype was seen many times. CDR3 residues: CASSLDRDGNTIYF. The DNA for the CDR3 is TGCGCCAGCAGCTTGGACAGGGATGGAAACACCATATATTTT. The J gene is TRBJ1-3, the V gene TRBV5-1; weak D call: TRBD1 (6 bases). The length of the CDR3 is 14 residues. Trimming cost V 0 bases and J 3 bases, with 7 bases left between them. Looked up from germline, CDR1 is SGHRS and CDR2 is YFSETQ. Combining the CDR3 with reference TRBV5-1 and TRBJ1-3 gives the whole variable domain KAGVTQTPRYLIKTRGQQVTLSCSPISGHRSVSWYQQTPGQGLQFLFEYFSETQRNKGNFPGRFSGRQFSNSRSEMNVSTLELGDSALYLCASSLDRDGNTIYFGEGSWLTVV.

The chain couples TRBV19 to TRBJ2-1; 10 bases are shared with TRBD1. With 10 bases clipped from V and 7 bases from J, the junction kept 10 bases outside the gene matches. CDR3 size: 14 residues. Germline CDR1 and CDR2: LNHDA and SQIVND (reference sequence). Here the CDR3 DNA reads TGTGCCACCTCCCTGGGACAGGGGTTGAATGAGCAGTTCTTC. It encodes CATSLGQGLNEQFF. The variable domain in full, with the rest retrieved from reference TRBV19 and TRBJ2-1, is DGGITQSPKYLFRKEGQNVTLSCEQNLNHDAMYWYRQDPGQGLRLIYYSQIVNDFQKGDIAEGYSVSREKKESFPLTVTSAQKNPTAFYLCATSLGQGLNEQFFGPGTRLTVL.

This chain connects TRBV6-5 to TRBJ2-3; D uncertain. The CDR3 is 14 amino acids. Trimming left V 5 bases short and J 4 bases short, with 13 bases between. The germline gives CDR1 MNHEY, CDR2 SVGAGI. The CDR3 is CASSVRLSADTQYF. The CDR3 region has the DNA TGTGCCAGCAGTGTTAGACTTTCTGCAGATACGCAGTATTTT.

This clonotype has just a few counts. V usage is TRBV12-3 or TRBV12-4 and J usage is TRBJ2-1, with D uncertain. This CDR3 has 13 amino acids. The ends were cut back, 6 bases at V and 10 bases at J, with 16 bases in the middle. In nucleotides, the CDR3 is TGTGCCAGCAGCCCGACACCATTAATGGAGCAGTTCTTC. Protein product: CASSPTPLMEQFF.

The rearrangement links TRBV9 to TRBJ1-2; maybe TRBD1 (5 bases). CDR1 SGDLS and CDR2 YYNGEE come from the germline V gene. Trimming cost V 4 bases and J 8 bases, with 15 bases left between them. CDR3 length: 13 amino acids. Here the CDR3 reads CASSPGRGAGYTF. The CDR3 DNA is TGTGCCAGCAGCCCCGGGAGGGGCGCAGGCTACACCTTC.

The chain combines TRBV7-3 with TRBJ2-3; D not certain. CDR1 is SGHTA, CDR2 FQGTGA, per germline. The CDR3 is made up of 16 amino acids. The germline V and J ends were trimmed by 1 base and 5 bases, with 16 bases remaining between them. Written as DNA, the CDR3 is TGTGCCAGCAGCTTAAATATAGCAGGATCCAAAGATACGCAGTATTTT. Translating gives CASSLNIAGSKDTQYF.

J is TRBJ2-1 and V is TRBV2; the match to TRBD1 covers 9 bases. This CDR3 comprises 14 residues. Germline CDR1 is SNHLY and CDR2 is FYNNEI. V lost 5 bases to trimming and J lost 6 bases; unmatched junction nucleotides: 5. CDR3 amino acids: CASSPGQGVNEQFF. DNA for the CDR3: TGTGCCAGCAGTCCGGGACAGGGTGTCAATGAGCAGTTCTTC.

The rearrangement links TRBV12-2 to TRBJ1-4; the D call TRBD1 from the table was never checked on the DNA. TRBV12-2 is termed a pseudogene. CDR3 length: 12 amino acids. CDR3 loop: CASSPDRKGLFF. In DNA form, the CDR3 reads TGTGCCAGCAGCCCCGACAGGAAAGGGCTGTTTTTT.

Comments on this clonotype: It is unclear where the CDR3 begins or ends on the DNA, so no DNA is shown, and the CDR3 is as TCRdb lists it. The V call is TRBV24-1, the J call TRBJ2-2. The CDR3 spans 12 residues, counting both ends. The germline CDR1 and CDR2 sequences are KGHDR and SFDVKD. The CDR3 sequence: CATSFGAGELFF.

This sequence joins TRBV2 and TRBJ1-1; D gene ambiguous. The germline V and J ends were trimmed by 7 bases and 7 bases, with 10 bases remaining between them. CDR3 length: 11 residues. Germline lookup yields CDR1 SNHLY and CDR2 FYNNEI. The CDR3 DNA reads TGTGCCAGCATCCCGCAGTATGAAGCTTTCTTT. It encodes CASIPQYEAFF.

V gene TRBV2 combines with J gene TRBJ2-7; 10 nucleotides match TRBD1. The V gene's germline CDR1 is SNHLY and CDR2 FYNNEI. CDR3 size: 14 residues. J was trimmed by 7 bases and V by 4 bases; bases with no gene match: 7. In DNA form, the CDR3 reads TGTGCCAGCAGTGCAGCGACAGGGGGCGGGGAGCAGTACTTC. Its translation is CASSAATGGGEQYF.

The rearrangement joins TRBV20-1 to TRBJ1-2; D unclear. The germline CDR1 and CDR2 sequences are DFQATT and SNEGSKA (reference sequence). The CDR3 length is 13 residues. Trimming took off 1 base at V and 7 bases at J, with 13 bases between the two ends. The CDR3 region has the DNA TGCAGTGCTAGAGGAACTGAGCCCCTTGGCTACACCTTC. Protein: CSARGTEPLGYTF.

CDR3 in amino acids: CASSESRQMPHGYTF. In nucleotides, the CDR3 is TGTGCCAGCAGTGAATCGCGGCAGATGCCCCATGGCTACACCTTC. The gene calls are TRBV25-1 and TRBJ1-2, with D unclear. Germline CDR1 MGHDK, CDR2 SYGVNS. Deletions cut 1 base from V and 6 bases from J, with 15 bases between. This CDR3 is 15 amino acids long.

The genes are TRBV5-1 and TRBJ1-4; 7 nucleotides agree with TRBD1. This CDR3 spans 16 amino acids. J lost 13 bases, V lost 5 bases, and 20 bases had no gene match. Germline V gene lookup returns CDR1 SGHRS and CDR2 YFSETQ. The CDR3, as DNA: TGCGCCAGCAGTCAGCTGGCGACAGGGAATGCCTACGGACTGTTTTTT. Residues: CASSQLATGNAYGLFF.

The J gene is TRBJ2-7, the V gene TRBV12-3 or TRBV12-4; D not certain. The CDR3 covers 13 residues. Trimming cost V 5 bases and J 6 bases, with 14 bases left between them. The CDR3 DNA follows: TGTGCCAGCAGTCTCTACAGTAGCTCCGAGCAGTACGTC. Protein sequence: CASSLYSSSEQYV.

This clonotype was seen ten or more times. The CDR3 DNA reads as TGTGCCAGCAGTGAAGGTCAGGAGGCAGATACGCAGTATTTT. It is translated as CASSEGQEADTQYF. The chain joins TRBV6-1 to TRBJ2-3; D is perhaps TRBD2 (5 bases). The CDR3 consists of 14 residues. V was pared by 1 base and J by 4 bases, with 9 bases between. Germline V gene sequence: CDR1 MNHNS, CDR2 SASEGT.

In this sample, this clonotype turned up many times. The V gene is TRBV6-5, the J gene TRBJ1-1; unclear D gene. Trimming stripped 2 bases from V and 1 base from J, with 5 bases between. The CDR3 consists of 13 residues. The germline V gene has CDR1 MNHEY and CDR2 SVGAGI. The CDR3 loop is CASSYGPNTEAFF. The CDR3 region has the DNA TGTGCCAGCAGTTACGGGCCGAACACTGAAGCTTTCTTT.